The 32 T cell receptor beta chains below come from one sample, sequenced in a study of cytomegalovirus exposure and HLA in healthy donors. The PCR had 60 Vbeta and 13 Jbeta primers. Measured with immunoSEQ multiplex PCR; TCRdb has only the in-frame clones, and not every one. The repertoire includes 95,000 to 150,000 clones, over 60% of them detected once, and more than 1.5% sits in the top ten. The specimen sequenced was PBMCs. Receptors were obtained from a man younger than 35 in good health and CMV-seronegative.

The chain has TRBV13 and TRBJ1-5; TRBD1 matches 7 bases. The CDR3 is made up of 16 amino acids. Germline V gene data show CDR1 as PRHDT and CDR2 as FYEKMQ (reference sequence). J gave up 2 bases and V 0 bases, and 4 bases lay outside the gene matches. The CDR3 loop is CASSLGGTVRNQPQHF. The CDR3 nucleotides read TGTGCCAGCAGCTTAGGCGGGACAGTTCGCAATCAGCCCCAGCATTTT.

This clone is a singleton in its sample. This sequence joins TRBV7-8 and TRBJ2-7; D possibly corresponds to TRBD2 (5 bases). CDR3 length: 16 amino acids. V was cut by 0 bases and J by 4 bases, with 16 bases left in between. The V gene's germline CDR1 is SGHVS and CDR2 FQNEAQ. CDR3 in amino acids: CASSLAHRASLYEQYF. The CDR3 DNA reads TGTGCCAGCAGCTTAGCGCATAGGGCTAGCCTGTACGAGCAGTACTTC.

This chain links TRBV29-1 with TRBJ2-7; 7 positions match TRBD2. The CDR3 spans 13 residues. CDR1 and CDR2 from the germline V gene are SQVTM and ANQGSEA. V lost 6 bases, J lost 3 bases, and 8 bases stayed unmatched. The CDR3: CSVAGPSSYEQYF. The CDR3 region has the DNA TGCAGCGTAGCGGGACCGTCGAGCTACGAGCAGTACTTC.

The V call is TRBV5-1, the J call TRBJ2-1; D is unresolved. CDR1 is SGHRS, CDR2 YFSETQ, per germline. There are 14 residues in the CDR3. Deletions cut 3 bases from V and 8 bases from J, with 15 bases between. Written as DNA, the CDR3 is TGCGCCAGCAGCTCGTCCCGGTTAGCCCATGAGCAGTTCTTC. Amino acids: CASSSSRLAHEQFF.

The chain carries TRBV5-8 and TRBJ2-7; D uncertain. The CDR3 contains 17 residues. Germline V CDR1 and CDR2: SGHTS, YDEGEE. The V and J ends lost 0 bases and 3 bases respectively, with 19 bases between them. CDR3 region: CASSLVVGPRVNYEQYF. CDR3 sequence (DNA): TGTGCCAGCAGCTTGGTGGTTGGGCCGCGCGTTAACTACGAGCAGTACTTC.

Only a few counts were recorded for this clone. V is TRBV19 and J is TRBJ2-2; weak D call: TRBD1 (6 bases). This CDR3 spans 14 amino acids. Germline values: CDR1 LNHDA, CDR2 SQIVND (reference sequence). Trimming shortened V by 6 bases and J by 2 bases, and 10 bases separated the two germline ends. Here the CDR3 DNA reads TGTGCCAGTAGGTCACAGGGTAACACCGGGGAGCTGTTTTTT. Translated, it gives CASRSQGNTGELFF.

The chain is built from TRBV30 and TRBJ2-7; TRBD2 matches 11 bases. The CDR3 has 14 residues. V lost 4 bases and J lost 12; bases outside the gene matches: 14. The germline gives CDR1 GTSNPN, CDR2 SVGIG (reference sequence). CDR3 amino acids: CAWTPGLAAEKGYF. The DNA of the CDR3 is TGTGCCTGGACGCCGGGACTAGCGGCCGAAAAGGGGTACTTC.

The rearrangement links TRBV9 to TRBJ2-1; no firm D call. Trimming shortened V by 0 bases and J by 7 bases, and 14 bases separated the two germline ends. Germline CDR1 is SGDLS and CDR2 is YYNGEE. This CDR3 has 15 amino acids. CDR3 sequence reads: CASSVDVREANEQFF. The CDR3 DNA reads TGTGCCAGCAGCGTAGATGTCCGAGAAGCGAATGAGCAGTTCTTC.

This chain joins TRBV6-5 and TRBJ1-2, with TRBD1 matching over 8 bases. The junction had 9 bases not matched to a gene; V was cut back by 4 bases and J by 8 bases. CDR1 and CDR2 from the germline V gene are MNHEY and SVGAGI. This CDR3 region has 14 residues. This chain's CDR3 is CASSWSGQGGGYTF. The CDR3 region has the DNA TGTGCCAGCAGTTGGTCCGGACAGGGCGGCGGCTACACCTTC.

This chain links TRBV6-1 with TRBJ2-7; no clear D. V dropped 5 bases and J dropped 3 bases, with 14 bases sitting between them. The germline gives CDR1 MNHNS, CDR2 SASEGT. This CDR3 spans 14 amino acids. This CDR3 reads CASSQGRFLYEQYF. The CDR3 bases are TGTGCCAGCAGTCAAGGTAGATTCCTCTACGAGCAGTACTTC.

V is TRBV7-2 and J is TRBJ2-3; 13 nucleotides align to TRBD2. Germline loops: CDR1 SGHTA, CDR2 FQGNSA. V was clipped by 5 bases and J by 2 bases; unmatched bases: 4. The CDR3 has 16 residues. The CDR3 spells CASSRLAGGPTDTQYF. In DNA form, the CDR3 reads TGTGCCAGCAGCAGACTAGCGGGGGGTCCCACAGATACGCAGTATTTT.

This chain links TRBV5-6 with TRBJ1-1; 7 nucleotides match TRBD1. V trimming: 2 bases; J trimming: 4 bases; junction bases outside the gene matches: 11. The CDR3 contains 16 residues. The germline V gene encodes CDR1 SGHDT and CDR2 YYEEEE. The CDR3 region has the DNA TGTGCCAGCAGCTTTCAGGTTGGGGCAGGGGGCACTGAAGCTTTCTTT. Translated: CASSFQVGAGGTEAFF.

The V and J genes are TRBV19 and TRBJ2-2; D perhaps matches TRBD1 (5 bases). The CDR3 runs 17 residues. Trimming removed 4 bases from V and 0 bases from J, with 15 bases in between. Germline lookup yields CDR1 LNHDA and CDR2 SQIVND (reference sequence). In nucleotides, the CDR3 is TGTGCCAGTAGTACGCTGGGGCAGATTACGAACACCGGGGAGCTGTTTTTT. It yields the protein CASSTLGQITNTGELFF.

The chain combines TRBV6-6 with TRBJ1-1, with D possibly matching TRBD1 (5 bases). The CDR3 has 16 amino acids. Germline V lookup: CDR1 MNHNY, CDR2 SVGAGI (reference sequence). V lost 0 bases, J lost 5 bases, and 16 bases lay in between. Written as DNA, the CDR3 is TGTGCCAGCAGTTACTCGAATGTCAGGGTGAGGACTGAAGCTTTCTTT. Translated, it gives CASSYSNVRVRTEAFF.

V and J are TRBV30 and TRBJ1-1; a weak D match, TRBD1 (5 bases). CDR1 and CDR2 from the germline V gene are GTSNPN and SVGIG (reference sequence). This CDR3 is built from 12 residues. V shed 4 bases and J shed 4 bases, with 10 bases lying between them. CDR3 sequence: CAWINTGTEAFF. The DNA of the CDR3 is TGTGCCTGGATTAACACAGGCACTGAAGCTTTCTTT.

The gene calls are TRBV28 and TRBJ2-7; the match to TRBD2 covers 11 bases. V gave up 5 bases and J gave up 2 bases; unmatched junction bases: 2. The CDR3 runs 14 residues. Looked up from germline, CDR1 is MDHEN and CDR2 is SYDVKM. CDR3 sequence (DNA): TGTGCCAGCAGTCTGACTAGCGGGGCCTACGAGCAGTACTTC. This encodes CASSLTSGAYEQYF.

V is TRBV28 and J is TRBJ2-7, with 7 bases identical to TRBD2. The CDR3 totals 15 residues. The V gene's germline CDR1 is MDHEN and CDR2 SYDVKM. Trimming at V came to 7 bases and at J to 5 bases, leaving 14 bases not matched to a gene. The CDR3 sequence is CASISLMGEGNEQYF. The CDR3 DNA reads as TGTGCCAGCATATCTCTCATGGGGGAGGGCAACGAGCAGTACTTC.

V usage is TRBV2 and J usage is TRBJ1-3; D is possibly TRBD1 (5 bases). The CDR3 spans 14 residues. V was clipped by 0 bases and J by 7 bases, with 10 bases between them. The V gene's germline CDR1 is SNHLY and CDR2 FYNNEI. The CDR3 sequence is CASSEAVRGNTIYF. CDR3 coding DNA: TGTGCCAGCAGTGAAGCGGTCCGGGGGAACACCATATATTTT.

The count of this clone is one. The chain links TRBV5-6 to TRBJ1-2; D is perhaps TRBD1 (6 bases). Per germline, CDR1 SGHDT and CDR2 YYEEEE. The V end was cut by 5 bases, the J end by 4 bases, with 21 bases between. CDR3 length: 16 residues. The CDR3 spells CASRRPQGTSSYGYTF. CDR3 nucleotide sequence: TGTGCCAGCAGAAGGCCCCAAGGGACAAGCAGCTATGGCTACACCTTC.

This chain joins TRBV28 and TRBJ1-1; D not certain. The CDR3 has 14 residues. Germline-derived CDR1 and CDR2 are MDHEN and SYDVKM. V was cut by 1 base and J by 1 base, with 7 bases left in between. The CDR3 spells CASSLSGWNTEAFF. The CDR3 region has the DNA TGTGCCAGCAGTTTATCGGGGTGGAACACTGAAGCTTTCTTT.

In this sample, this clone turned up a few times. The chain carries TRBV7-2 and TRBJ1-4; unclear D gene. The V end was cut by 7 bases, the J end by 11 bases, with 20 bases between. The CDR3 has 14 amino acids. CDR1 is SGHTA and CDR2 is FQGNSA in the germline V gene. CDR3 sequence reads: CASTSGWEGRKLFF. The CDR3 DNA reads TGTGCCAGCACCAGTGGCTGGGAGGGCCGCAAACTGTTTTTT.

The V call is TRBV10-2, the J call TRBJ1-5; TRBD1 agrees at 9 bases. The CDR3 has 15 residues. Germline V lookup: CDR1 WSHSY, CDR2 SAAADI. The V segment lost 2 bases and the J segment 5 bases; nucleotides outside the gene matches: 4. CDR3 protein: CASSETTGGHQPQHF. As DNA, the CDR3 is TGCGCCAGCAGTGAGACGACAGGGGGACATCAGCCCCAGCATTTT.

The chain has TRBV19 and TRBJ1-1, with D perhaps matching TRBD1 (5 bases). The V end lost 5 bases, the J end lost 3 bases, and 13 bases lay between the germline ends. The germline gives CDR1 LNHDA, CDR2 SQIVND (reference sequence). CDR3 length: 14 amino acids. The CDR3 region is CASSVTGIDTEAFF. CDR3 DNA sequence: TGTGCCAGTAGTGTAACAGGCATTGACACTGAAGCTTTCTTT. Filled out from reference TRBV19 and TRBJ1-1, the complete variable domain reads DGGITQSPKYLFRKEGQNVTLSCEQNLNHDAMYWYRQDPGQGLRLIYYSQIVNDFQKGDIAEGYSVSREKKESFPLTVTSAQKNPTAFYLCASSVTGIDTEAFFGQGTRLTVV.

The chain has TRBV6-1 and TRBJ2-1; D is unclear. V was shortened by 4 bases and J by 8 bases, with 3 bases between the two germline ends. CDR1 and CDR2 (germline): MNHNS, SASEGT. CDR3 length equals 10 residues. The CDR3 loop reads CASSAYEQFF. CDR3 nucleotides: TGTGCCAGCAGTGCCTATGAGCAGTTCTTC.

This clone was picked up a small number of times. This chain uses TRBV6-5 with TRBJ1-5; D gene uncertain. The CDR3 runs 15 residues. V was shortened by 5 bases and J by 2 bases, with 13 bases between the two germline ends. Germline CDR1 is MNHEY and CDR2 is SVGAGI. The CDR3 nucleotides read TGTGCCAGCAGTCTCCGGGGTTGGGGCAATCAGCCCCAGCATTTT. Its protein product is CASSLRGWGNQPQHF.

The chain links TRBV10-2 to TRBJ2-7; D unresolved. CDR3 length: 11 residues. Trimming left V 3 bases short and J 10 bases short, with 10 bases between. Germline lookup yields CDR1 WSHSY and CDR2 SAAADI. CDR3 in DNA: TGCGCCAGCAGTGACCCCAGTTCTCAGTACTTC. Translating it yields CASSDPSSQYF.

The V gene is TRBV9, the J gene TRBJ1-1, with D unresolved. Trimming removed 0 bases from V and 1 base from J, with 10 bases in between. CDR1 and CDR2 from the germline V gene are SGDLS and YYNGEE. This CDR3 spans 15 amino acids. The DNA for the CDR3 is TGTGCCAGCAGCGTAGCCGGGGTGGGGAACACTGAAGCTTTCTTT. It specifies CASSVAGVGNTEAFF.

This sequence joins TRBV5-4 and TRBJ1-2; D gene ambiguous. The V and J ends lost 5 bases and 7 bases respectively, with 18 bases between them. Germline CDR1 SGHNT, CDR2 YYREEE (reference sequence). This CDR3 is built from 14 residues. The CDR3 DNA is TGTGCCAGCAGGCACCGACGGGAGGTGTTTGGCTACACCTTC. Translating it yields CASRHRREVFGYTF.

This chain joins TRBV5-4 and TRBJ1-2; D is possibly TRBD1 (5 bases). This CDR3 has 12 residues. The V end was cut by 2 bases, the J end by 5 bases, with 7 bases between. Per germline, CDR1 SGHNT and CDR2 YYREEE (reference sequence). The CDR3 region has the DNA TGTGCCAGCAGCTTCAGGGATTATGGCTACACCTTC. Residues: CASSFRDYGYTF.

The gene calls are TRBV7-9 and TRBJ2-1; 13 nucleotides line up with TRBD2. There are 19 residues in the CDR3. Germline V gene data show CDR1 as SEHNR and CDR2 as FQNEAQ (reference sequence). After removal of 11 bases from V and 0 bases from J, the junction contained 16 bases not matched to a gene. DNA of the CDR3: TGTGCCGTGTTACCGGGACTAGCGGGATCCCAAAGCTCCTACAATGAGCAGTTCTTC. Amino acids: CAVLPGLAGSQSSYNEQFF.

A few counts support this clone. The CDR3 nucleotides read TGTGCCAGCAGTGGGCATGGAGTGAACACTGAAGCTTTCTTT. As protein: CASSGHGVNTEAFF. This chain uses TRBV2 with TRBJ1-1; D call uncertain. Germline-derived CDR1 and CDR2 are SNHLY and FYNNEI. The CDR3 length is 14 residues. Trimming pared 4 bases from V and 0 bases from J, leaving 9 bases between.

The J gene is TRBJ2-5, the V gene TRBV14; D possibly corresponds to TRBD1 (5 bases). Germline values: CDR1 SGHDN, CDR2 FVKESK. V was pared by 0 bases and J by 5 bases, with 13 bases between. The CDR3 contains 15 residues. As DNA, the CDR3 is TGTGCCAGCAGCCAAGATCGGCAGGGCTTGGAGACCCAGTACTTC. Translated, it gives CASSQDRQGLETQYF.